The 10 T cell receptor beta chains reported below all come from one sample, sequenced in a study of cytomegalovirus exposure and HLA in healthy donors (dated by TCRdb to about 2017). The library relied on the immunoSEQ multiplex PCR assay. Not all clones reach the TCRdb copy of this immuneACCESS table, which keeps in-frame sequences only. Checked studies attribute under half of the gap to unresolved V genes and leave the rest unexplained. The sample yields about 140,000 clones; about four fifths were counted once. The ten largest clones take up almost 1.5% of the sample. Input material: PBMCs. The receptors originated from a woman aged 25 to 45 in good health and CMV-seronegative.

This rearrangement joins TRBV29-1 to TRBJ2-5, with 7 positions matching TRBD1. V trimming: 4 bases; J trimming: 5 bases; junction bases outside the gene matches: 1. Germline lookup yields CDR1 SQVTM and CDR2 ANQGSEA. The CDR3 covers 11 residues. Here the CDR3 DNA reads TGCAGCGTTGTACAGGGGGAGACCCAGTACTTC. This sequence encodes CSVVQGETQYF.

The CDR3 DNA follows: TGTGCCAGCAGCTTAGAACGAAACGCGGGGGGAGCAGATACGCAGTATTTT. Its protein is CASSLERNAGGADTQYF. J is TRBJ2-3 and V is TRBV11-2; 8 positions match TRBD2. The CDR3 extends over 17 amino acids. Germline trimming cut 0 bases from V and 4 bases from J; bases unmatched to any gene: 9. Germline assignment: CDR1 SGHAT and CDR2 FQNNGV.

This sequence joins TRBV10-1 and TRBJ2-6; D uncertain. CDR1 and CDR2 (germline): WNHNN, SYGVQD (reference sequence). The CDR3 runs to 14 residues. V was shortened by 7 bases and J by 2 bases, with 9 bases between the two germline ends. CDR3 DNA sequence: TGCGCCAGCATAGTTTCCGCTGGGGCCAACGTCCTGACTTTC. This encodes CASIVSAGANVLTF.

The chain carries TRBV10-2 and TRBJ1-6; D gene unclear. Per germline, CDR1 WSHSY and CDR2 SAAADI. The CDR3 consists of 15 residues. V was pared by 0 bases and J by 3 bases, with 6 bases between. The CDR3 region is CASSESRLYNSPLHF. DNA for the CDR3: TGCGCCAGCAGTGAGTCGAGGCTCTATAATTCACCCCTCCACTTT.

The chain uses TRBV6-6 and TRBJ2-1; weak D call: TRBD1 (6 bases). This CDR3 spans 13 amino acids. V lost 6 bases and J lost 6, with 12 bases in between. The V gene's germline CDR1 is MNHNY and CDR2 SVGAGI (reference sequence). The CDR3 loop is CASRETGSNEQFF. CDR3 nucleotides: TGTGCCAGCAGGGAGACAGGCTCCAATGAGCAGTTCTTC.

The chain employs TRBV2 and TRBJ1-1; no clear D gene. This CDR3 spans 13 amino acids. The germline V gene has CDR1 SNHLY and CDR2 FYNNEI. V was shortened by 5 bases and J by 0 bases, with 7 bases between the two germline ends. CDR3 loop: CASSLEMNTEAFF. CDR3 coding DNA: TGTGCCAGCAGTCTCGAGATGAACACTGAAGCTTTCTTT.

This chain links TRBV9 with TRBJ2-7; 9 bases match TRBD1. CDR1 is SGDLS, CDR2 YYNGEE, per germline. The CDR3 length is 16 residues. The V and J ends lost 0 bases and 3 bases, in that order; junction bases with no gene match: 7. The CDR3: CASSVDGGQGIYEQYF. CDR3 sequence (DNA): TGTGCCAGCAGCGTAGACGGGGGACAGGGTATCTACGAGCAGTACTTC.

This clone has only one observation. Here the CDR3 DNA reads TGTGCCATCAGTCCCACCGGGACAGGGGGCTCCTACGAGCAGTACTTC. It translates to CAISPTGTGGSYEQYF. This chain uses TRBV10-3 with TRBJ2-7, with 11 bases lining up with TRBD1. Germline loops: CDR1 ENHRY, CDR2 SYGVKD. J gave up 0 bases and V 5 bases, and 6 bases lay outside the gene matches. This CDR3 has 16 amino acids.

The gene calls are TRBV7-2 and TRBJ2-3, with 9 bases matching TRBD2. Germline CDR1 SGHTA, CDR2 FQGNSA. Trimming removed 5 bases from V and 8 bases from J; junction bases left unmatched: 8. The CDR3 is 14 amino acids. This chain's CDR3 is CASSATSGSVTQYF. For the CDR3, the DNA is TGTGCCAGCAGCGCGACTAGCGGTTCGGTTACGCAGTATTTT.

The chain has TRBV6-5 and TRBJ2-3, with D tentatively TRBD2 (5 bases). The CDR3 contains 15 residues. V dropped 10 bases and J dropped 1 base, with 18 bases sitting between them. Germline CDR1 reads MNHEY; CDR2 reads SVGAGI. The chain's CDR3 is CATSNRRKGTDTQYF. CDR3 DNA: TGTGCCACCAGCAATAGGAGGAAAGGCACAGATACGCAGTATTTT.